These T cell receptor beta chains were read from a single sample in a study of blood T cell repertoires in COVID-19. TCRdb's table, derived via immunoSEQ multiplex PCR, lists solely in-frame clones and lacks some. The sample lists 50,000 to 60,000 clones; approximately 83% were seen once. The sample comprised peripheral blood. All receptors derive from a man at least 80 years old with COVID-19, enrolled during active disease. CDR3s include the opening cysteine and the closing phenylalanine or tryptophan. A D gene is named only where the DNA matches it firmly. Clone size appears in some rows only: once, few, many, or a class for an expanded clone.

v_gene,abundance,d_gene,j_gene,CDR3aa,CDR3nt
TRBV27,NA,NA,TRBJ2-7,CASSRGTLLEQYF,TGTGCCAGCAGTCGAGGGACACTCCTCGAGCAGTACTTC
TRBV3-1/TRBV3-2,NA,NA,TRBJ2-5,CASSQDLDSPHRQTQYF,TGTGCCAGCAGCCAAGATCTTGACAGTCCCCATCGACAGACCCAGTACTTC
TRBV7-2,once,NA,TRBJ2-5,CASSLGGPETQYF,TGTGCCAGCAGCTTAGGAGGGCCGGAGACCCAGTACTTC
TRBV13,NA,TRBD1,TRBJ1-2,CASSSGQGNYGYTF,TGTGCCAGCAGCTCCGGACAGGGCAACTATGGCTACACCTTC
TRBV27,NA,NA,TRBJ1-6,CASSLFSWDKNSPLHF,TGTGCCAGCAGTTTATTTTCGTGGGACAAGAATTCACCCCTCCACTTT
TRBV29-1,NA,TRBD1,TRBJ1-2,CSVTLGRGDYGYTF,TGCAGCGTGACCCTTGGCAGGGGGGACTATGGCTACACCTTC
TRBV11-2,once,TRBD2,TRBJ2-2,CASSLGGGTTGELFF,TGTGCCAGCAGCTTAGGGGGGGGGACCACCGGGGAGCTGTTTTTT
TRBV7-2,NA,NA,TRBJ1-2,CASSLSAMGGYGYTF,TGTGCCAGCAGCTTAAGCGCCATGGGGGGCTATGGCTACACCTTC
TRBV5-1,NA,NA,TRBJ1-1,CASSLGTVNTEAFF,TGCGCCAGCAGCTTGGGGACAGTGAACACTGAAGCTTTCTTT
TRBV19,few,NA,TRBJ2-5,CASSIGGSRQETQYF,TGTGCCAGTAGTATAGGTGGGTCTAGACAAGAGACCCAGTACTTC
TRBV30,NA,TRBD1,TRBJ2-5,CAWSIPGQGGLQETQYF,TGTGCCTGGAGTATACCGGGACAGGGGGGGTTGCAAGAGACCCAGTACTTC
TRBV15,NA,TRBD1,TRBJ2-7,CATSREKTGVGYEQYF,TGTGCCACCAGCAGAGAGAAGACAGGGGTCGGGTACGAGCAGTACTTC
TRBV28,NA,TRBD1,TRBJ1-2,CASRNRGPGYGYTF,TGTGCCAGCAGAAACAGGGGGCCGGGGTATGGCTACACCTTC